The 19 T cell receptor beta chains below were found in one sample sequenced in a study of T cells in Graves' hyperthyroidism and ophthalmopathy. Using RNA transcripts as the source, TCR beta CDR3 regions were amplified. The HTBI primer set was used in a first-round RT-PCR of the TCR CDR3. MiXCR, applied by TCRdb to the multiplex PCR reads, yields one record per CDR3 protein. There are about 700,000 distinct CDR3 sequences in the sample; 12% to 15% occur only once, and roughly a tenth lies in the top ten. The sequencing input was blood. Receptors were obtained from a woman under 30 with Graves' hyperthyroidism.

Many counts were recorded for this clonotype. This chain uses TRBV27 with TRBJ2-1; 13 bases match TRBD2. V lost 5 bases and J lost 0; bases outside the gene matches: 7. CDR1 and CDR2 (germline): MNHEY, SMNVEV (reference sequence). This CDR3 has 18 amino acids. The CDR3 DNA is TGTGCCAGCAGTCCAGGACTAGCGGGAGAGATCTCCTACAATGAGCAGTTCTTC. Protein sequence: CASSPGLAGEISYNEQFF.

This clonotype has at least ten counts. The genes are TRBV5-8 and TRBJ1-6; TRBD1 agrees at 8 bases. J lost 10 bases, V lost 1 base, and 4 bases had no gene match. Germline V gene lookup returns CDR1 SGHTS and CDR2 YDEGEE. CDR3 length: 14 amino acids. As DNA, the CDR3 is TGTGCCAGCAGCTTGAACAGGGGGAGATCACCCCTCCACTTT. Residues: CASSLNRGRSPLHF.

The chain combines TRBV14 with TRBJ2-5; the D is unclear. This CDR3 is 15 amino acids long. Germline lookup yields CDR1 SGHDN and CDR2 FVKESK. Trimming pared 1 base from V and 1 base from J, leaving 10 bases between. The CDR3, as DNA: TGTGCCAGCAGCCAAGGGGTATTCCTCCAAGAGACCCAGTACTTC. Translated: CASSQGVFLQETQYF.

The rearrangement joins TRBV29-1 to TRBJ2-7; perhaps TRBD1 as D (6 bases). The germline V gene has CDR1 SQVTM and CDR2 ANQGSEA. The CDR3 has 12 residues. Trimming left V 7 bases short and J 3 bases short, with 13 bases between. CDR3 in DNA: TGCAGCGCCGGTGGACAGAGCTACGAGCAGTACTTC. Protein product: CSAGGQSYEQYF.

The chain couples TRBV7-8 to TRBJ2-7; TRBD2 matches 8 bases. The length of the CDR3 is 15 residues. V lost 4 bases, J lost 3 bases, and 8 bases stayed unmatched. Germline CDR1 reads SGHVS; CDR2 reads FQNEAQ. CDR3 DNA sequence: TGTGCCAGCAGCTCGGGGGGGGAGAGAAACTACGAGCAGTACTTC. It specifies CASSSGGERNYEQYF.

The J gene is TRBJ2-2, the V gene TRBV29-1; TRBD2 matches 7 bases. CDR3 length: 14 residues. Germline V lookup: CDR1 SQVTM, CDR2 ANQGSEA. V trimming: 6 bases; J trimming: 2 bases; junction bases outside the gene matches: 6. CDR3 loop: CSVKPGGNTGELFF. CDR3 sequence (DNA): TGCAGCGTAAAACCGGGGGGAAACACCGGGGAGCTGTTTTTT.

This clonotype was detected ten times or more. The rearrangement links TRBV27 to TRBJ2-7; D not resolved. In germline, CDR1 is MNHEY, CDR2 SMNVEV (reference sequence). The CDR3 length is 14 residues. V was shortened by 8 bases and J by 3 bases, with 17 bases between the two germline ends. The CDR3 DNA is TGTGCCAGCCGAACGGGTCTCAATTACTACGAGCAGTACTTC. Its protein product is CASRTGLNYYEQYF.

The sample holds many counts of this clonotype. DNA for the CDR3: TGCAGTGCTAAGTGGGGAGGAAAACTGTTTTTT. Translating gives CSAKWGGKLFF. The chain combines TRBV20-1 with TRBJ1-4, with D uncertain. CDR1 DFQATT and CDR2 SNEGSKA come from the germline V gene (reference sequence). The CDR3 runs 11 residues. Deletions cut 4 bases from V and 10 bases from J, with 10 bases between.

This clonotype appeared many times. The J gene is TRBJ2-7, the V gene TRBV7-2; 11 bases are shared with TRBD2. CDR1 and CDR2 (germline): SGHTA, FQGNSA. The junction had 2 bases not matched to a gene; V was cut back by 4 bases and J by 0 bases. CDR3 size: 15 residues. CDR3 sequence reads: CASSSTSGDSYEQYF. The CDR3 DNA reads TGTGCCAGCAGCTCGACTAGCGGGGACTCCTACGAGCAGTACTTC.

At least ten counts were recorded for this clonotype. The gene calls are TRBV11-2 and TRBJ2-7, with D possibly being TRBD1 (5 bases). The CDR3 loop spans 13 amino acids. V was pared by 5 bases and J by 4 bases, with 12 bases between. Germline lookup yields CDR1 SGHAT and CDR2 FQNNGV. The CDR3 DNA is TGTGCCAGCAGCCAACAGGCCCTTTACGAGCAGTACTTC. Its protein product is CASSQQALYEQYF.

CDR3 nucleotides: TGTGCCAGCAGTGAGCGGACAATCGGCTATGGCTACACCTTC. Amino acids: CASSERTIGYGYTF. The chain carries TRBV6-1 and TRBJ1-2, with D tentatively TRBD1 (5 bases). The V gene's germline CDR1 is MNHNS and CDR2 SASEGT. Trimming cost V 3 bases and J 4 bases, with 12 bases left between them. The CDR3 is 14 residues long.

This clonotype occurred a few times. The chain has TRBV28 and TRBJ1-1, with D possibly being TRBD1 (6 bases). The V gene's germline CDR1 is MDHEN and CDR2 SYDVKM. Trimming took 3 bases from V and 8 from J, leaving 13 bases between them. This CDR3 is built from 13 residues. CDR3 loop: CASSFPRQAEAFF. The CDR3, as DNA: TGTGCCAGCAGTTTTCCCCGACAGGCCGAAGCTTTCTTT.

This clonotype appeared many times. J is TRBJ1-2 and V is TRBV2; tentatively, D is TRBD1 (5 bases). V was cut by 6 bases and J by 3 bases, with 20 bases left in between. Germline V gene sequence: CDR1 SNHLY, CDR2 FYNNEI. The CDR3 loop spans 16 amino acids. CDR3 region: CASRGVSRVGDYGYTF. The CDR3 coding sequence is TGTGCCAGCAGAGGGGTGAGCAGGGTGGGAGACTATGGCTACACCTTC.

The V and J genes are TRBV20-1 and TRBJ2-1; D gene unclear. V was cut by 5 bases and J by 7 bases, with 12 bases left in between. The CDR3 consists of 12 residues. Germline assignment: CDR1 DFQATT and CDR2 SNEGSKA (reference sequence). CDR3 nucleotides: TGCAGTGCTTGGCCGCTAGAGAATGAGCAGTTCTTC. This encodes CSAWPLENEQFF.

The genes are TRBV12-3 or TRBV12-4 and TRBJ2-1; unclear D gene. The CDR3 is 13 residues long. V gave up 3 bases and J gave up 6 bases, with 9 bases separating them. This chain's CDR3 is CASSFRFFNEQFF. The CDR3 region has the DNA TGTGCCAGCAGTTTTAGGTTTTTCAATGAGCAGTTCTTC.

In DNA form, the CDR3 reads TGTGCCAGTAGTATGGGCCCATACGACACTGAAGCTTTCTTT. Protein sequence: CASSMGPYDTEAFF. This chain joins TRBV19 and TRBJ1-1; no reliable D call. Trimming removed 3 bases at V and 3 bases at J, with 11 bases between. The CDR3 is 14 amino acids. Germline CDR1 LNHDA, CDR2 SQIVND (reference sequence).

This clonotype was seen repeatedly, ten times or more. The V call is TRBV6-1, the J call TRBJ2-7; D possibly corresponds to TRBD1 (5 bases). V shed 7 bases and J shed 2 bases, with 12 bases lying between them. CDR1 is MNHNS and CDR2 is SASEGT in the germline V gene. This CDR3 region has 13 residues. CDR3 region: CASTYPGTYEQYF. CDR3 in DNA: TGTGCCAGCACGTATCCAGGGACCTACGAGCAGTACTTC.

The CDR3 reads CSARGLGTSVLDEQFF. The CDR3 DNA sequence: TGCAGTGCTAGAGGCCTAGGGACTAGCGTCTTGGATGAGCAGTTCTTC. The V call is TRBV20-1, the J call TRBJ2-1; 10 nucleotides match TRBD2. Germline values: CDR1 DFQATT, CDR2 SNEGSKA (reference sequence). This CDR3 region has 16 residues. J lost 8 bases, V lost 1 base, and 11 bases had no gene match.

This clonotype has ten or more counts. The chain joins TRBV18 to TRBJ2-5, with a tentative D call TRBD1 (6 bases). CDR3 size: 13 residues. Trimming shortened V by 3 bases and J by 5 bases, and 10 bases separated the two germline ends. Germline CDR1 and CDR2: KGHSH and LQKENI. CDR3 loop: CASSPGQSETQYF. CDR3 in DNA: TGTGCCAGCTCACCGGGACAAAGTGAGACCCAGTACTTC.